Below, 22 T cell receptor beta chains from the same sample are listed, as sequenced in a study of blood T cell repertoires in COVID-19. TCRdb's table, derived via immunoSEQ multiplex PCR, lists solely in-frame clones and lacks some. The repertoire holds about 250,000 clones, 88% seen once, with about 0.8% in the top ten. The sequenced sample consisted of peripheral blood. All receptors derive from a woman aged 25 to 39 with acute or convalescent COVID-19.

The CDR3 sequence is CASSIKQGNEQYF. The CDR3 DNA reads as TGTGCCAGTAGTATCAAACAGGGAAACGAGCAGTACTTC. The chain joins TRBV19 to TRBJ2-7, with D possibly TRBD1 on 6 matching bases. Trimming stripped 3 bases from V and 5 bases from J, with 11 bases between. This CDR3 is built from 13 residues. Per the germline V gene, CDR1 is LNHDA and CDR2 is SQIVND (reference sequence).

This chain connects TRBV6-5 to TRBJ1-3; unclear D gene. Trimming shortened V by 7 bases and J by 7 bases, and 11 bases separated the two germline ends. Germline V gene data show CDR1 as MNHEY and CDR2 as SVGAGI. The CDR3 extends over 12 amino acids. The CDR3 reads CASTRSGNTIYF. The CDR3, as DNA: TGTGCCAGCACTAGAAGCGGGAACACCATATATTTT.

This CDR3 reads CASSPPTGKYNEQFF. CDR3 DNA sequence: TGTGCCAGCAGCCCCCCGACGGGAAAATACAATGAGCAGTTCTTC. The rearrangement uses TRBV7-9 and TRBJ2-1; TRBD2 might be the D (5 bases). The V gene lost 5 bases and the J gene lost 4 bases, with 15 bases spanning the gap. This CDR3 has 15 amino acids. CDR1 and CDR2 from the germline V gene are SEHNR and FQNEAQ (reference sequence).

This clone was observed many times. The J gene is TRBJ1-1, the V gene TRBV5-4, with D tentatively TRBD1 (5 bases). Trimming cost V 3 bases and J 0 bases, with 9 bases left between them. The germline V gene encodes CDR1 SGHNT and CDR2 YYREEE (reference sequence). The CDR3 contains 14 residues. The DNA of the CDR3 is TGTGCCAGCAGCTCCCCAGGGTTGAACACTGAAGCTTTCTTT. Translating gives CASSSPGLNTEAFF. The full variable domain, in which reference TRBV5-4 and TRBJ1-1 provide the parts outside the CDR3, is ETGVTQSPTHLIKTRGQQVTLRCSSQSGHNTVSWYQQALGQGPQFIFQYYREEENGRGNFPPRFSGLQFPNYSSELNVNALELDDSALYLCASSSPGLNTEAFFGQGTRLTVV.

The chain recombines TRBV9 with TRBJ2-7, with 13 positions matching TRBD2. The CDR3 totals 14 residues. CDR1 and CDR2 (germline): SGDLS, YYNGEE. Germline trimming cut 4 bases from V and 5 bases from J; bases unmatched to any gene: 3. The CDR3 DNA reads TGTGCCAGCAGCCTCGGGACTAGCGGGAACGAGCAGTACTTC. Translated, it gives CASSLGTSGNEQYF.

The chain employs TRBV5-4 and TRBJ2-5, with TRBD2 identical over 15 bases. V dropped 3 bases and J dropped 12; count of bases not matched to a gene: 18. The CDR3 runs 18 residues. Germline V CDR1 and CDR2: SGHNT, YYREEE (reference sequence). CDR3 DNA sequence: TGTGCCAGCAGCTCCCCCTGGACTAGCGGGAGGGCGGTGGCCCAGAAGTACTTC. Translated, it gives CASSSPWTSGRAVAQKYF.

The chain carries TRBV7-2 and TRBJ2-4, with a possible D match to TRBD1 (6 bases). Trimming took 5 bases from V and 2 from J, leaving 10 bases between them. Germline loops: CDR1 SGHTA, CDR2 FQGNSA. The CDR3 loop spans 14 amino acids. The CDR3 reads CASSGGATKNIQYF. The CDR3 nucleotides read TGTGCCAGCAGCGGGGGCGCGACCAAAAACATTCAGTACTTC.

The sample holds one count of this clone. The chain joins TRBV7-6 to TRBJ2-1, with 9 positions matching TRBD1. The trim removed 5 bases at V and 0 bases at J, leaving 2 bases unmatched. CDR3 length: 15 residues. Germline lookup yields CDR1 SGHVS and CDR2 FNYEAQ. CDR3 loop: CASSPTGGSYNEQFF. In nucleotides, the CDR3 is TGTGCCAGCAGCCCGACAGGGGGCTCCTACAATGAGCAGTTCTTC.

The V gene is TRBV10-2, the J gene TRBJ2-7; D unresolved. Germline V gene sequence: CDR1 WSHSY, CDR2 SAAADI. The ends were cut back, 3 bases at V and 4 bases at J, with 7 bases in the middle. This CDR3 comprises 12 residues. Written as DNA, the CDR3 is TGCGCCAGCAGTGACGGAGATTACGAGCAGTACTTC. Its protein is CASSDGDYEQYF.

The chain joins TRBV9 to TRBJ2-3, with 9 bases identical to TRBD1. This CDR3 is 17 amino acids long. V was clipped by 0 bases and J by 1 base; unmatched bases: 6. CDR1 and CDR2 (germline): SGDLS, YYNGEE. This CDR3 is CASSVVGTGFGTDTQYF. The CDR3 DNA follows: TGTGCCAGCAGCGTAGTTGGGACAGGGTTCGGCACAGATACGCAGTATTTT. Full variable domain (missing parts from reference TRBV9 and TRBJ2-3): DSGVTQTPKHLITATGQRVTLRCSPRSGDLSVYWYQQSLDQGLQFLIQYYNGEERAKGNILERFSAQQFPDLHSELNLSSLELGDSALYFCASSVVGTGFGTDTQYFGPGTRLTVL.

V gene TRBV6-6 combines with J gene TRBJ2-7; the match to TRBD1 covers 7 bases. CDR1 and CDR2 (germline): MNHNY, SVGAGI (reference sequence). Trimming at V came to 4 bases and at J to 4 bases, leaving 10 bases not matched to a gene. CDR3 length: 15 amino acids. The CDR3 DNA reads TGTGCCAGCAGTTCCCCCACCTTGACAGGGTACGAGCAGTACTTC. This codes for CASSSPTLTGYEQYF.

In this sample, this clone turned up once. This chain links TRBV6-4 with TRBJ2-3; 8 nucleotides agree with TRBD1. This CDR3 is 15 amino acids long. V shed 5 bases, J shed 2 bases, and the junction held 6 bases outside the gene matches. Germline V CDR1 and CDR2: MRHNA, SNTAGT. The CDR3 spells CASSSGGWNTDTQYF. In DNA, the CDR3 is TGTGCCAGCAGTTCAGGGGGCTGGAACACAGATACGCAGTATTTT.

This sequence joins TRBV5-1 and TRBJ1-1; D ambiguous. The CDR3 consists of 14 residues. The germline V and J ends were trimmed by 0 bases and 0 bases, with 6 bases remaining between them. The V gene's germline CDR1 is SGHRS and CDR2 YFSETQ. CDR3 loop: CASSLGQVNTEAFF. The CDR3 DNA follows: TGCGCCAGCAGCTTGGGGCAGGTGAACACTGAAGCTTTCTTT.

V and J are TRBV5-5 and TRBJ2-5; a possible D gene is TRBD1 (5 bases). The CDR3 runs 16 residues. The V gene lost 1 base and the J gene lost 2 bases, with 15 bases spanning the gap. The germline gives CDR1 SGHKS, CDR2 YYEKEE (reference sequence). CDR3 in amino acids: CASSLKGAIIQETQYF. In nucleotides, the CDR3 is TGTGCCAGCAGCTTGAAAGGGGCGATAATACAAGAGACCCAGTACTTC.

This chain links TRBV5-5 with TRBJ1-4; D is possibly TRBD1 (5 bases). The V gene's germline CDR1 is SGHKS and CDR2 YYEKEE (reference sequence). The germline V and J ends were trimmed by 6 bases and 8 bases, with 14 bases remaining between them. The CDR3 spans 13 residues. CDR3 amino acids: CASTRGDSEKLFF. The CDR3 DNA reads TGTGCCAGCACCCGGGGGGATTCGGAAAAACTGTTTTTT.

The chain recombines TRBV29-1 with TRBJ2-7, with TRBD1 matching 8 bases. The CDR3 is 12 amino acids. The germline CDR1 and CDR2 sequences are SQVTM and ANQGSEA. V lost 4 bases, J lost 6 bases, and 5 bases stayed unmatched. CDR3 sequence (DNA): TGCAGCGTTGGACAGGGGAGCCCCGAGCAGTACTTC. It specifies CSVGQGSPEQYF.

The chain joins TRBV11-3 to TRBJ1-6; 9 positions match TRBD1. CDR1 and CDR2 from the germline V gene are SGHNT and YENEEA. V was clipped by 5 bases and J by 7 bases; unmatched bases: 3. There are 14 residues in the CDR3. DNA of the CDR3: TGTGCCAGCAGCCTTGGGACAGGGAATTCACCCCTCCACTTT. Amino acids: CASSLGTGNSPLHF.

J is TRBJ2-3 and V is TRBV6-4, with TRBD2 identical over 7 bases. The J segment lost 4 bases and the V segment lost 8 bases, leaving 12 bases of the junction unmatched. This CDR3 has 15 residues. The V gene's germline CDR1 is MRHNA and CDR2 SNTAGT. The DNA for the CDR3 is TGTGCCAGCTCGCAGGGCGGGGAGGGTGCAGATACGCAGTATTTT. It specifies CASSQGGEGADTQYF.

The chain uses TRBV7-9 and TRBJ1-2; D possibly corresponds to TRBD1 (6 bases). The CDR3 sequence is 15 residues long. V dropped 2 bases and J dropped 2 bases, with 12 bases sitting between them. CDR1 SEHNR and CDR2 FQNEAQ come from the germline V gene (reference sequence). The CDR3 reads CASSLIGQLNYGYTF. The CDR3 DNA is TGTGCCAGCAGCTTAATCGGACAGCTAAACTATGGCTACACCTTC.

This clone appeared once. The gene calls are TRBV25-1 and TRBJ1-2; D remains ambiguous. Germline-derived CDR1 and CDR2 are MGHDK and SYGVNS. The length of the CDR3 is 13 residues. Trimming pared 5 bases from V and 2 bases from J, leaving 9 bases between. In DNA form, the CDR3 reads TGTGCCAGCAGTCTCCTAGGCAACTATGGCTACACCTTC. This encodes CASSLLGNYGYTF.

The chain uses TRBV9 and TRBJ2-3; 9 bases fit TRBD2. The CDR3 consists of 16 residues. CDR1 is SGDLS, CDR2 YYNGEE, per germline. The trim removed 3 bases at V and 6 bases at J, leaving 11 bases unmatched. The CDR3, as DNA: TGTGCCAGCAGCGAGAGAGCGGGAGGTCCGGTGGATACGCAGTATTTT. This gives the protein CASSERAGGPVDTQYF.

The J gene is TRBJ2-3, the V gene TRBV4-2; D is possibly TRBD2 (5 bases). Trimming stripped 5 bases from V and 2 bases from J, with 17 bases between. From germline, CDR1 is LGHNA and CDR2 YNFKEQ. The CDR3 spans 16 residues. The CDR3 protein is CASSGFAGEPTDTQYF. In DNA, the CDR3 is TGTGCCAGCAGCGGCTTCGCCGGGGAGCCCACAGATACGCAGTATTTT.